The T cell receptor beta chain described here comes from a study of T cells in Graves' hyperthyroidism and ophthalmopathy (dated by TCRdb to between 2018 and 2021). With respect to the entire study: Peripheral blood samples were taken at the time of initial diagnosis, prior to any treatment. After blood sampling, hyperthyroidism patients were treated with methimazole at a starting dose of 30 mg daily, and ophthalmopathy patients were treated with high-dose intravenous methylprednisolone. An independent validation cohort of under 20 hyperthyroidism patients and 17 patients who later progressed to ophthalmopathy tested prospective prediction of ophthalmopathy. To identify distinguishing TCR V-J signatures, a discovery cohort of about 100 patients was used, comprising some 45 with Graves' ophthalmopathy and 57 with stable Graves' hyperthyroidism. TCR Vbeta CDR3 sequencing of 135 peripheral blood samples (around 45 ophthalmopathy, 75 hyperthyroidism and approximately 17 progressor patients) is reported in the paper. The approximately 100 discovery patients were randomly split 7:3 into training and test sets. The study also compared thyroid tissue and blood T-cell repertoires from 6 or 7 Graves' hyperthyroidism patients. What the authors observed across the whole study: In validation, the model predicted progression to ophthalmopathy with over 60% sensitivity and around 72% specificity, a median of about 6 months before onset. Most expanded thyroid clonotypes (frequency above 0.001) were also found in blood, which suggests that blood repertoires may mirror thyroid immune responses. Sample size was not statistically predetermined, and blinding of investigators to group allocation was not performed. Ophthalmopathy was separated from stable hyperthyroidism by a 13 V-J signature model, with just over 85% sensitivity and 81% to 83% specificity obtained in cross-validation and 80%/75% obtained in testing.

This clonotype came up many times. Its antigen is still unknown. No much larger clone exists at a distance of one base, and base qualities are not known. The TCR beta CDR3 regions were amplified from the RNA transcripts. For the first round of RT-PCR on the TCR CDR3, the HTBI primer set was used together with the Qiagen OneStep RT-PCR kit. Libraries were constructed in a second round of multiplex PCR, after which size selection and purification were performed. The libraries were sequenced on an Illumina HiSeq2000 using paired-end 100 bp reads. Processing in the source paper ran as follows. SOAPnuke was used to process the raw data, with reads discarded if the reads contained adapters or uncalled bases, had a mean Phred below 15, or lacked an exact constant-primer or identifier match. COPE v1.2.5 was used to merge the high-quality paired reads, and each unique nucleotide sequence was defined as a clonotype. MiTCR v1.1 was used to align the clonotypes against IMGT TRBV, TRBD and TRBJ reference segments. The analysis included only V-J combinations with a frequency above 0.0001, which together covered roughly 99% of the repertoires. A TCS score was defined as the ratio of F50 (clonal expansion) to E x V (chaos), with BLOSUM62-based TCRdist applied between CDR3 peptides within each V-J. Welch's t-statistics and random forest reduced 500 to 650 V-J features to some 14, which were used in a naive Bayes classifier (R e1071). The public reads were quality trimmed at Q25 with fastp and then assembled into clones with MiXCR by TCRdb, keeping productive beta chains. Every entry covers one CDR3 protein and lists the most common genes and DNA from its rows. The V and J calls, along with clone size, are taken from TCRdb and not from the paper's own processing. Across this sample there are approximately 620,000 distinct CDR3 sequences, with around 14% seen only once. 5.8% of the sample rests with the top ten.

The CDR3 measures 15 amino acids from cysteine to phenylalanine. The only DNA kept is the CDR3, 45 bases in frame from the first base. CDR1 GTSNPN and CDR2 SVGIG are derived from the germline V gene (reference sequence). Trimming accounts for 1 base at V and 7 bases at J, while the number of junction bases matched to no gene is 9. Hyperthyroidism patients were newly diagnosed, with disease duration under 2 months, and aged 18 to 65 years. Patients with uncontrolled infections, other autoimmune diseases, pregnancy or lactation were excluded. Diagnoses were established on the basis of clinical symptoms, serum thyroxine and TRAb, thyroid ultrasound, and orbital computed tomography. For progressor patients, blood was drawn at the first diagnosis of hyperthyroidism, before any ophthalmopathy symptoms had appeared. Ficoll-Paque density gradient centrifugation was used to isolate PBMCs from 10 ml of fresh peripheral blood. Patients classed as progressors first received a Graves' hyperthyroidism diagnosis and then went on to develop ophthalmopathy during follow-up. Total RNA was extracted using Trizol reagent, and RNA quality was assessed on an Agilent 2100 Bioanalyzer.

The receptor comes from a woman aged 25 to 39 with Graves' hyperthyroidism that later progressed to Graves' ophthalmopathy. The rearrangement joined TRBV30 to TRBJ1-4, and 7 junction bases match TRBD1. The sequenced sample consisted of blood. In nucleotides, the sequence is TGTGCCTGGAGTGCCACAGGGGATCTGGCTGAAAAACTGTTTTTT. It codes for CAWSATGDLAEKLFF.